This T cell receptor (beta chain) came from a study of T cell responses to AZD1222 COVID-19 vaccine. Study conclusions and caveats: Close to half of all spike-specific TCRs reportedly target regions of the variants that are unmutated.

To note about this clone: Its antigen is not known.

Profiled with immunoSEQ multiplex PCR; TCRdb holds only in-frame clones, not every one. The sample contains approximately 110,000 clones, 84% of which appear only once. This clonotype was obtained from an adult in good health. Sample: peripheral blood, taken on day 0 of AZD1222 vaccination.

CDR3 DNA sequence: TGTGCCAGCAGCCCCACTTCCTCGACAGGGTTGAATGAAAAACTGTTTTTT. It specifies CASSPTSSTGLNEKLFF. V usage is TRBV7-2 and J usage is TRBJ1-4; 7 bases align to TRBD1. CDR1 and CDR2 (germline): SGHTA, FQGNSA. With 5 bases clipped from V and 5 bases from J, the junction kept 14 bases outside the gene matches. There are 17 residues in the CDR3.